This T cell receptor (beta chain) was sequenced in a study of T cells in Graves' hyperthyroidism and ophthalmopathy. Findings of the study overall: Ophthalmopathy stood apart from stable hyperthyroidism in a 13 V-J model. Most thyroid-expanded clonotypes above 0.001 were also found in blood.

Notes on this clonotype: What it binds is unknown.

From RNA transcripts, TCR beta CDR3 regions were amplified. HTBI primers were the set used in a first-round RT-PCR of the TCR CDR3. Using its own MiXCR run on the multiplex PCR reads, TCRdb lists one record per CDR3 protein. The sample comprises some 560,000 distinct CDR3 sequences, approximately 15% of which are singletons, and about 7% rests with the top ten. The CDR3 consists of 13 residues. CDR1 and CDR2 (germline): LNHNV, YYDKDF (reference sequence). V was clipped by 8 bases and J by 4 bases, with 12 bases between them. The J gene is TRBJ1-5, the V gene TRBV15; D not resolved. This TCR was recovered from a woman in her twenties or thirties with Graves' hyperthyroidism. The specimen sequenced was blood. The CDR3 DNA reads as TGTGCCACCCGAGAGGGATGGAATCAGCCCCAGCATTTT. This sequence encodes CATREGWNQPQHF. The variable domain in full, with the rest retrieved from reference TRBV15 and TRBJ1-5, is DAMVIQNPRYQVTQFGKPVTLSCSQTLNHNVMYWYQQKSSQAPKLLFHYYDKDFNNEADTPDNFQSRRPNTSFCFLDIRSPGLGDTAMYLCATREGWNQPQHFGDGTRLSIL.